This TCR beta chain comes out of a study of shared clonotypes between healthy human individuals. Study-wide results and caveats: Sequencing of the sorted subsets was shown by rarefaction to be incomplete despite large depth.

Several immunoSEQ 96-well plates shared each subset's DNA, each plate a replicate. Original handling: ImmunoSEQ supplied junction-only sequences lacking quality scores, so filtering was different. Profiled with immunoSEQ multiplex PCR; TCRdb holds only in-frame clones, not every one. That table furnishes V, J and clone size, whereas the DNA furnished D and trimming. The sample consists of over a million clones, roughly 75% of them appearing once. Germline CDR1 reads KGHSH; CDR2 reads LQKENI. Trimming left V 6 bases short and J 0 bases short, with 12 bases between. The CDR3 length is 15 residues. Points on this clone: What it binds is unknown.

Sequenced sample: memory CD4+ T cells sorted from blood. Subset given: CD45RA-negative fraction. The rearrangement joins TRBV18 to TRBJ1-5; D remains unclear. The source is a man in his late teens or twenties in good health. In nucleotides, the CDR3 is TGTGCCAGCTCCCCGGCTCAGAATAGCAATCAGCCCCAGCATTTT. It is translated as CASSPAQNSNQPQHF.